This T cell receptor beta chain derives from a study of early T cells in non-severe SARS-CoV-2 infection. Study overall: It was bulk RNA from unsorted whole blood that was sequenced, and the chains were unpaired.

Unique molecular identifier tags were affixed to discrete cDNA molecules. TCRdb re-derived calls from the 5' RACE reads in MiXCR, one entry per CDR3 protein. The sample lists about 33,000 distinct CDR3 sequences, about 5% occurring once. This clonotype has at least ten counts. Its antigen is not known. This CDR3 has 14 amino acids. Germline loops: CDR1 SNHLY, CDR2 FYNNEI. V dropped 6 bases and J dropped 0 bases, with 9 bases sitting between them. The study, taken as a whole, reports: A preference for anti-spike CD8 responses marked VDJdb matching, which missed private and CD4 specificities.

Sequenced input: whole blood. The sequence was obtained from an adult who was a healthcare worker with PCR-confirmed SARS-CoV-2 infection or an uninfected control (not recorded which). This chain joins TRBV2 and TRBJ2-1, with TRBD2 as a possible D gene (5 bases). The CDR3 DNA reads as TGTGCCAGCAGCGACTATAACTCCTACAATGAGCAGTTCTTC. Protein sequence: CASSDYNSYNEQFF.